This T cell receptor (beta chain) comes out of a study of cytomegalovirus exposure and HLA in healthy donors. Germline CDR1 reads SGHVS; CDR2 reads FQNEAQ. V was pared by 5 bases and J by 4 bases, with 15 bases between. The length of the CDR3 is 15 residues. In the PCR, 60 Vbeta and 13 Jbeta primers were used. Sequencing used immunoSEQ multiplex PCR; TCRdb keeps in-frame clones, though not all of them. The repertoire holds around 100,000 clones, with under 85% as singletons. Sequencing input: PBMCs. The sequence derives from a female donor in good health and CMV-seropositive. This chain connects TRBV7-8 to TRBJ2-1, with D maybe TRBD1 (5 bases). CDR3 residues: CASSRRGFQYNEQFF. CDR3 in DNA: TGTGCCAGCAGCAGAAGGGGTTTCCAGTACAATGAGCAGTTCTTC.